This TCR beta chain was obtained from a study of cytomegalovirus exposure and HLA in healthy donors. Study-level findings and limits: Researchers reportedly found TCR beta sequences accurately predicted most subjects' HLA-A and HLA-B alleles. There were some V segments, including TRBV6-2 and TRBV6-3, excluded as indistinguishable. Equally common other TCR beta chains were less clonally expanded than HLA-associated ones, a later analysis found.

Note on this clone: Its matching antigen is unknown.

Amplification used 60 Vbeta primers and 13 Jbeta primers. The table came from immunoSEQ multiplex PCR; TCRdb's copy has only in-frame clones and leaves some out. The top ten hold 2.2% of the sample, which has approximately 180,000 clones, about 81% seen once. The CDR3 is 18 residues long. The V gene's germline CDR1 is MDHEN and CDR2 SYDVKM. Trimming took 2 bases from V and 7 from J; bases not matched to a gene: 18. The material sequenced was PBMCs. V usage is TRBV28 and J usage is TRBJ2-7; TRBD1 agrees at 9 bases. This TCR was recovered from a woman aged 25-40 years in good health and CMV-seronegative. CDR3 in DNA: TGTGCCAGCAGTTTACGGGGGTTAGGGACAGGGACTTCGGGTGAGCAGTACTTC. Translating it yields CASSLRGLGTGTSGEQYF.